This T cell receptor (beta chain) is from a study of blood T cell repertoires in COVID-19 (TCRdb year 2020). Regarding the research as a whole: Samples from collaborators originated in the United States, Italy and Spain and spanned both the acute and convalescent phases of COVID-19. The prospective study material was composed of cDNA or gDNA derived from T cells, B-cell-depleted T cells, or PBMCs. The dataset comprised deeply sampled blood TCRbeta repertoires from subjects exposed to, actively infected with, or recovered from COVID-19. A freely available public database, intended as a resource for researchers studying the immune response to SARS-CoV-2, is where the repertoires were released. The samples were drawn from two sources: the first 160 participants of the ongoing ImmuneRACE study, and 1,254 subjects contributed by 6 global collaborators. A de-identified subject ID, COVID-19 status, age in years and sex were almost always included in the sample metadata. Where HLA class I and class II types were available, the types were taken from metadata supplied by the sample provider, not from assay-based typing. The research as a whole found: The quantity of clinical and demographic metadata differed by source and by participant and was supplied without curation.

This clone was observed a single time. Its antigen target is currently unknown. No base quality values were provided; no much bigger clone lies one nucleotide off. In the prospective study, participants were roughly 18 to 89 years old, resided in 24 geographic areas of the United States, and were enrolled through a virtual design. In the prospective study, cohorts were assigned on the basis of participant-reported clinical history obtained from a screening survey and a study questionnaire. Each participant in the prospective study had whole blood, serum and a nasopharyngeal or oropharyngeal swab collected by mobile phlebotomists. Additional blood draws and questionnaires over an approximately 2-month period could optionally be provided by prospective study participants. Before DNA extraction, prospective study blood samples were shipped either frozen or at room temperature. The immunoSEQ Assay, a bias-controlled multiplex PCR, was used to amplify TCRbeta CDR3 regions from genomic DNA. The authors' pipeline ran thus. The number of nucleated cells in each sample was estimated from the amplification of reference gene primers within the assay. To quantify the absolute abundance of each unique TCRbeta CDR3 rearrangement, sequence reads were collapsed and filtered. For each sample, productive Simpson clonality was calculated as the square root of Simpson's diversity index over productive rearrangements. The immuneACCESS repertoire file appears here via TCRdb, limited to in-frame rearrangements. These files lack a portion of the clones; in checked studies, under half of the deficit traces to unresolved V genes, and the cause of the others is not known. That table supplies the V and J calls and clone size; D and trimming were determined from the DNA. Recorded for this sample are roughly 130,000 clones; approximately 81% of them occurred a single time. The top ten clones comprise 5% to 6% of the sample.

The germline V gene (reference sequence) provides CDR1 SEHNR and CDR2 FQNEAQ. The junction carries 8 bases between V and J, which are trimmed by 4 bases and 4 bases respectively. Spanning cysteine to phenylalanine, the CDR3 consists of 12 amino acids. Only the CDR3 portion is preserved as DNA: 36 bases, with reading frame beginning at the first base. The chain is assembled from TRBV7-9 and TRBJ2-7, and TRBD1 may be the D gene, going by 6 matching bases. This receptor was identified in a man in his forties or fifties with acute COVID-19. Sequenced: PBMCs or T cells enriched from blood (not recorded which). The DNA sequence is TGTGCCAGCAGCTACGACAGGTACGAGCAGTACTTC. This yields the protein CASSYDRYEQYF.